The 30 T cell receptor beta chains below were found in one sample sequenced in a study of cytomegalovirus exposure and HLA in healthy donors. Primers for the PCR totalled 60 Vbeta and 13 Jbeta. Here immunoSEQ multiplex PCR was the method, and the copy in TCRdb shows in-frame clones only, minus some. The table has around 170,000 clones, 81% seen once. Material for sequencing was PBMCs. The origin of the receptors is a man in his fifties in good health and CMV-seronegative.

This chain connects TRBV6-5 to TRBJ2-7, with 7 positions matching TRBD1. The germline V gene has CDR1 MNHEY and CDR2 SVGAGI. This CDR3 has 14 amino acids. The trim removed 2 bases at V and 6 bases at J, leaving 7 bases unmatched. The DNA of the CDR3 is TGTGCCAGCAGTTACCTTCCGACAGGGTTCGAGCAGTACTTC. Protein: CASSYLPTGFEQYF.

The CDR3 region has the DNA TGTGCCAGCACGTTTGTCGGTCAAGCCCACTTT. Translation: CASTFVGQAHF. V usage is TRBV6-1 and J usage is TRBJ1-6; D gene uncertain. Between the trimmed V and J ends, which lost 7 bases and 18 bases, there was a span of 16 bases. CDR3 length: 11 residues. Germline lookup yields CDR1 MNHNS and CDR2 SASEGT.

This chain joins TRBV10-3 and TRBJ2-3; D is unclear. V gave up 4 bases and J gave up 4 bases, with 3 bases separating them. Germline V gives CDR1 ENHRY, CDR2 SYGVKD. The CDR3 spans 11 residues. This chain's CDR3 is CAISGADTQYF. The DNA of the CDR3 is TGTGCCATCAGTGGAGCAGATACGCAGTATTTT.

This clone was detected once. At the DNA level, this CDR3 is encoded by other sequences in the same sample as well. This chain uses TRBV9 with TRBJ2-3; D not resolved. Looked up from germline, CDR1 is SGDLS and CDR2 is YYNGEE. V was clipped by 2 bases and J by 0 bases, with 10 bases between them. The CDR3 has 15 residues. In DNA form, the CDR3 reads TGTGCCAGCAGCGTCGAAGGAGTTAGCACAGATACGCAGTATTTT. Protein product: CASSVEGVSTDTQYF.

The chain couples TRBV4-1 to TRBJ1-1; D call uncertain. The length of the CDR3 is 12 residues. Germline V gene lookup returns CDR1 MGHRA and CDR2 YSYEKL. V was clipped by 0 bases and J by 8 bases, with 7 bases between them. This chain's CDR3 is CASSQDRREAFF. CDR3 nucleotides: TGCGCCAGCAGCCAAGATAGGAGGGAAGCTTTCTTT.

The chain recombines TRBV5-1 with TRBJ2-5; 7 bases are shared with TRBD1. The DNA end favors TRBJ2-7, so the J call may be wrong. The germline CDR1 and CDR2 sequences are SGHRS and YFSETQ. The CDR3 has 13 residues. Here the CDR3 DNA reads TGCGCCAGCAGCGCCCAGGGGGTCGGCGAGCAGTACTTC. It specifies CASSAQGVGEQYF.

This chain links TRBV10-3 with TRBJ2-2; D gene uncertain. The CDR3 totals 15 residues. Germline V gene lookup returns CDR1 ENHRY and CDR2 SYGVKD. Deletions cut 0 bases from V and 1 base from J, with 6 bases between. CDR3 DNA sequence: TGTGCCATCAGTGAGTCAGTGAGGAACACCGGGGAGCTGTTTTTT. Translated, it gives CAISESVRNTGELFF.

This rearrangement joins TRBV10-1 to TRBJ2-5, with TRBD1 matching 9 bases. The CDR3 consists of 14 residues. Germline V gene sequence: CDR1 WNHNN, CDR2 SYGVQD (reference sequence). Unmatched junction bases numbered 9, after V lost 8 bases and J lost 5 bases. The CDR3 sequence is CASGGTGPGETQYF. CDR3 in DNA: TGCGCCAGCGGAGGGACAGGGCCGGGTGAGACCCAGTACTTC.

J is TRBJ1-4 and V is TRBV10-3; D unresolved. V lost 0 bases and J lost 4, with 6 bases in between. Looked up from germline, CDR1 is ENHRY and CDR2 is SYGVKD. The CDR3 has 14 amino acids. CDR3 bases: TGTGCCATCAGTGAGTCCGGGGATAATGAAAAACTGTTTTTT. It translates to CAISESGDNEKLFF.

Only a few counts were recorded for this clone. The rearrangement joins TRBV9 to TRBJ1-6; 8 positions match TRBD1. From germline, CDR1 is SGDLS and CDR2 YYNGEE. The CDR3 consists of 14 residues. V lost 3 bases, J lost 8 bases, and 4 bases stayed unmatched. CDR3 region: CASSATGEDSPLHF. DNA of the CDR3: TGTGCCAGCAGCGCGACAGGGGAGGATTCACCCCTCCACTTT. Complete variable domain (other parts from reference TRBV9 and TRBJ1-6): DSGVTQTPKHLITATGQRVTLRCSPRSGDLSVYWYQQSLDQGLQFLIQYYNGEERAKGNILERFSAQQFPDLHSELNLSSLELGDSALYFCASSATGEDSPLHFGNGTRLTVT.

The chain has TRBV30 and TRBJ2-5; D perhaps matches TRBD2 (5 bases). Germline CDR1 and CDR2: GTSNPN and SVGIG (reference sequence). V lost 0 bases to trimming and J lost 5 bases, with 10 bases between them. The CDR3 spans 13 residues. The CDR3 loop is CAWSVTGLETQYF. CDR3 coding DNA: TGTGCCTGGAGTGTAACGGGGTTGGAGACCCAGTACTTC.

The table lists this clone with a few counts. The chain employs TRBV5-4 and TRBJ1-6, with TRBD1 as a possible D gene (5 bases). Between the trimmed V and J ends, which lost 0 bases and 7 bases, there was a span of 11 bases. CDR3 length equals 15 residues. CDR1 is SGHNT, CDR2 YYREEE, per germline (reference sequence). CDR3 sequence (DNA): TGTGCCAGCAGCTTGGATGGGGGAGGGAATTCACCCCTCCACTTT. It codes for CASSLDGGGNSPLHF.

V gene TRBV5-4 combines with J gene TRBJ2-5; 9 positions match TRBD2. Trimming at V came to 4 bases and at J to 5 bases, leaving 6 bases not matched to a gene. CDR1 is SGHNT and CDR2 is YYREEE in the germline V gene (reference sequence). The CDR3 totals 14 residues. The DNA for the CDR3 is TGTGCCAGCAGCCCCGGGACTAGCACCGAGACCCAGTACTTC. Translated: CASSPGTSTETQYF.

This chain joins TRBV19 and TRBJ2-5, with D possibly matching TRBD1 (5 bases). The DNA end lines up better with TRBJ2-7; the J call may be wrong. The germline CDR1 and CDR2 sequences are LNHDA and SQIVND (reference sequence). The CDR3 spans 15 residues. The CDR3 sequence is CASSIVGVSRHEQYF. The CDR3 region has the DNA TGTGCCAGTAGTATAGTAGGGGTTAGCCGCCACGAGCAGTACTTC.

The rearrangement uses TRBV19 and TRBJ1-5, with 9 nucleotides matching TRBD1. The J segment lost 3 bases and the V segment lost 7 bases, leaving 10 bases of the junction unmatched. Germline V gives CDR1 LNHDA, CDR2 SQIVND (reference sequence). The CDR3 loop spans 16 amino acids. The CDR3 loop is CASTLGDRAINQPQHF. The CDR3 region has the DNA TGTGCCAGTACTCTAGGGGACAGGGCGATCAATCAGCCCCAGCATTTT.

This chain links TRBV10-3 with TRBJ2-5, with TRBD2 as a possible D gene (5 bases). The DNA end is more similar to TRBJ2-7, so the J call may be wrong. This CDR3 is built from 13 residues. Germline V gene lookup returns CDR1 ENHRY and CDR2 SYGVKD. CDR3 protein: CAISRAEAYEQYF. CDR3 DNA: TGTGCCATCAGTCGAGCGGAGGCCTACGAGCAGTACTTC.

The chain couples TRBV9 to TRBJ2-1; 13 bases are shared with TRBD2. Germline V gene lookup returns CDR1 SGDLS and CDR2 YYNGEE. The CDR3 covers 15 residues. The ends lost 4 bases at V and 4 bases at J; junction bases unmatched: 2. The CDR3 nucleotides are TGTGCCAGCAGCAGACTAGCGGGAGGTTACAATGAGCAGTTCTTC. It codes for CASSRLAGGYNEQFF.

The CDR3 bases are TGTGCCAGCCTCTCTTACCGGACAGCGAAAGAGACCCAGTACTTC. This sequence encodes CASLSYRTAKETQYF. V gene TRBV6-1 combines with J gene TRBJ2-5; tentatively, D is TRBD1 (6 bases). The CDR3 contains 15 residues. Germline assignment: CDR1 MNHNS and CDR2 SASEGT. Between the trimmed V and J ends, which lost 8 bases and 3 bases, there was a span of 19 bases.

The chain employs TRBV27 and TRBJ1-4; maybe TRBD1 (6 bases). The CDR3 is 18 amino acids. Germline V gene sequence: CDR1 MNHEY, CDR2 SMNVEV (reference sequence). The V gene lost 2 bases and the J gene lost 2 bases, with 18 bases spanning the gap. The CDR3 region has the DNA TGTGCCAGCAGTTTACTCACAACAGGGACGATTACTAATGAAAAACTGTTTTTT. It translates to CASSLLTTGTITNEKLFF.

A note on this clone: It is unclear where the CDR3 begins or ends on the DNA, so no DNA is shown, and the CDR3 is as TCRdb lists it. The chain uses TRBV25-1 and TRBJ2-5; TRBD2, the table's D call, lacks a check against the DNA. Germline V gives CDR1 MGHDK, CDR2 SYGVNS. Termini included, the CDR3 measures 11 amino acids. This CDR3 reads CASSSSRTQYF.

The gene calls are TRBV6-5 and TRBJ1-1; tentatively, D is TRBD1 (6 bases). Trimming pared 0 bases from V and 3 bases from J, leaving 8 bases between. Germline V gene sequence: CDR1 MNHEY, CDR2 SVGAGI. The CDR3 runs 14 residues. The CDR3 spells CASSYSRTDTEAFF. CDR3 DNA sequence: TGTGCCAGCAGTTACTCCAGGACAGACACTGAAGCTTTCTTT.

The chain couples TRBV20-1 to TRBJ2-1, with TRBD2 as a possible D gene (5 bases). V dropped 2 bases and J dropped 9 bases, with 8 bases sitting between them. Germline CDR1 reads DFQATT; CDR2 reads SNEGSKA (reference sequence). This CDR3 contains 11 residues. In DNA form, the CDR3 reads TGCAGTGCTAGACCTGGGAGTGAGCAGTTCTTC. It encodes CSARPGSEQFF.

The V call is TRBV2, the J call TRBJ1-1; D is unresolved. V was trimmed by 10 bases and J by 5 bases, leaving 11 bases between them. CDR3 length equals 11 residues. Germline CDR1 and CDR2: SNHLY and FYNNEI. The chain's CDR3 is CAKSRETEAFF. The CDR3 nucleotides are TGTGCCAAGTCGAGGGAAACTGAAGCTTTCTTT.

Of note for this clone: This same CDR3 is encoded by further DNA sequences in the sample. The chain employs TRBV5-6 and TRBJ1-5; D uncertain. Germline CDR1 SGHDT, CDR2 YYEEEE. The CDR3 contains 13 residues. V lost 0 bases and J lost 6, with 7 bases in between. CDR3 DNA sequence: TGTGCCAGCAGCTTGGGGTTGAGTCAGCCCCAGCATTTT. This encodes CASSLGLSQPQHF.

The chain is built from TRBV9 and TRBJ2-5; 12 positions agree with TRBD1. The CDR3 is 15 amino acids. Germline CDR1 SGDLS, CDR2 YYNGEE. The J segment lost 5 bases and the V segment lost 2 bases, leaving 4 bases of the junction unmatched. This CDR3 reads CASSVGTGGVETQYF. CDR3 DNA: TGTGCCAGCAGCGTCGGGACAGGGGGCGTGGAGACCCAGTACTTC.

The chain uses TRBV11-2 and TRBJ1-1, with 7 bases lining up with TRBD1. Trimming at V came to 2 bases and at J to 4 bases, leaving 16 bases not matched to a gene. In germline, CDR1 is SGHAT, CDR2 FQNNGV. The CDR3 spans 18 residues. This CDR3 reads CASSLNTLQGVGRTEAFF. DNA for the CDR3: TGTGCCAGCAGCTTAAACACTCTGCAGGGGGTAGGGCGCACTGAAGCTTTCTTT.

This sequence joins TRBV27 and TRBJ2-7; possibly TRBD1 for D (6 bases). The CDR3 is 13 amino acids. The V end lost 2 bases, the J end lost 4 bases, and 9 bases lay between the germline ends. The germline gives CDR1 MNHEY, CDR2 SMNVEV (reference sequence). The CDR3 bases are TGTGCCAGCAGTTTAAACAGGGTATACGAGCAGTACTTC. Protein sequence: CASSLNRVYEQYF.

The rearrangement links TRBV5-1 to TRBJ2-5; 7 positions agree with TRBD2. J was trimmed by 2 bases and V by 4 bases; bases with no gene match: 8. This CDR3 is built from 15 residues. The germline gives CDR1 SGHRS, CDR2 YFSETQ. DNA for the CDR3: TGCGCCAGCAGCCAGTTTACAGCGGGACAAGAGACCCAGTACTTC. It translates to CASSQFTAGQETQYF.

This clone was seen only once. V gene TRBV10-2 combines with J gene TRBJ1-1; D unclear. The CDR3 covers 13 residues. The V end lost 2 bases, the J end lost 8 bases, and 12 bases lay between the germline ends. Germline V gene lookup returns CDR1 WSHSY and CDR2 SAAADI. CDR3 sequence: CASSEVQALEAFF. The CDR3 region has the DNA TGCGCCAGCAGTGAGGTCCAGGCCCTAGAAGCTTTCTTT.

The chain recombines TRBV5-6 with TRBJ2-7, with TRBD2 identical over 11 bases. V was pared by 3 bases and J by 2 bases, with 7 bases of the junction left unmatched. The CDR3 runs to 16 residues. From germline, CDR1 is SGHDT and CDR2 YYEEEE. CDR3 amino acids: CASSWTSGREPYEQYF. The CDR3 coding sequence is TGTGCCAGCAGCTGGACTAGCGGGCGCGAACCCTACGAGCAGTACTTC.